The rows below give T cell receptor beta chains drawn from one sample of a study of T cells in Graves' hyperthyroidism and ophthalmopathy. TCRdb re-analysed the multiplex PCR reads in MiXCR, keeping a single row per CDR3 protein. Counted here are 250,000 or so distinct CDR3 sequences, about 15% occurring once; the ten biggest clones make up 30%. What was sequenced was blood. The source is a woman aged 50 to 65 with Graves' hyperthyroidism that later progressed to Graves' ophthalmopathy. The conserved cysteine and the conserved F or W are not part of the CDR3 here. The order of the fields is V gene, CDR3 protein.

V gene: TRBV6-5; CDR3 protein: ASSYSGGRVTDTQY
V gene: TRBV19; CDR3 protein: ASSILAGSGTDTQY
V gene: TRBV27; CDR3 protein: ASSFKQGGYEQY
V gene: TRBV5-1; CDR3 protein: ASSDNSGANVLT
V gene: TRBV9; CDR3 protein: ASAPRTGGDEQY
V gene: TRBV10-1; CDR3 protein: ASSESGSPRKY
V gene: TRBV5-6; CDR3 protein: ASSGLQGADANGYT
V gene: TRBV2; CDR3 protein: ASRGMTGLNEKLF
V gene: TRBV9; CDR3 protein: ASSRAGGDGTQY
V gene: TRBV30; CDR3 protein: AWSVQGPGSQH
V gene: TRBV12-3/TRBV12-4; CDR3 protein: ASTGTPNYGYT
V gene: TRBV28; CDR3 protein: ASSSTGRGDYRSYEQY
V gene: TRBV12-3/TRBV12-4; CDR3 protein: ASSLRLALTDTQY
V gene: TRBV7-2; CDR3 protein: ASSSYRGNEKLF
V gene: TRBV28; CDR3 protein: ASSWDRVDGYT
V gene: TRBV5-1; CDR3 protein: ASTIASGGETQY
V gene: TRBV20-1; CDR3 protein: SARTGSSYEQY
V gene: TRBV14; CDR3 protein: ASSHRRTYEQY
V gene: TRBV7-3; CDR3 protein: ASSRGLGGAYNEQF
V gene: TRBV28; CDR3 protein: ASSLLPLAGRGGTQY
V gene: TRBV28; CDR3 protein: ASSSGTGTLNTEAF
V gene: TRBV12-3/TRBV12-4; CDR3 protein: ASRWGTYEQY
V gene: TRBV12-3/TRBV12-4; CDR3 protein: AGGGGSGNTIY
V gene: TRBV11-2; CDR3 protein: ASSFSAGTEAF
V gene: TRBV29-1; CDR3 protein: SVEGGQGADTQY
V gene: TRBV6-1; CDR3 protein: ASSTPGPDTQY
V gene: TRBV12-3/TRBV12-4; CDR3 protein: ASSLAGGTVDEQF
V gene: TRBV10-3; CDR3 protein: AISPGQVDSPLH
V gene: TRBV2; CDR3 protein: ASTEQGVSYEQY
V gene: TRBV9; CDR3 protein: ASSATGTASNYGYT
V gene: TRBV2; CDR3 protein: ASSERSSGTKNIQY
V gene: TRBV10-3; CDR3 protein: AISDAGKGGYT
V gene: TRBV4-1; CDR3 protein: ASSQRSYLKQYSNQPQH
V gene: TRBV5-1; CDR3 protein: ASSPGLVGATTDTQY
V gene: TRBV28; CDR3 protein: ASSSTPAGGRTDTQY
V gene: TRBV5-1; CDR3 protein: ASSLSSSGNEQF
V gene: TRBV20-1; CDR3 protein: SASKSGTGNTEAF
V gene: TRBV12-3/TRBV12-4; CDR3 protein: ASTLEAEAF
V gene: TRBV2; CDR3 protein: TSSDSGRANSYEQY
V gene: TRBV7-9; CDR3 protein: ASSLAGVSPEAF
V gene: TRBV20-1; CDR3 protein: SARDRTGRGLGQPQH
V gene: TRBV28; CDR3 protein: AIAGRDNRNTIY
V gene: TRBV28; CDR3 protein: ASSPPGQETQY
V gene: TRBV11-2; CDR3 protein: ASSLNGFADEQY
V gene: TRBV5-6; CDR3 protein: ASSQDRRGPQH
V gene: TRBV30; CDR3 protein: ACVGKPLLNYGYT
V gene: TRBV14; CDR3 protein: ASSQMMNTEAF
V gene: TRBV12-3/TRBV12-4; CDR3 protein: ASSLFAGGRDEQY
V gene: TRBV7-2; CDR3 protein: ASSLGSGSQEAQY
V gene: TRBV20-1; CDR3 protein: SARDRVAGGIEQY
V gene: TRBV24-1; CDR3 protein: ATSQAMGGRDYNEQF
V gene: TRBV6-1; CDR3 protein: ASSSYRVEEQF
V gene: TRBV7-9; CDR3 protein: ASSSNVRGRGETQY
V gene: TRBV20-1; CDR3 protein: SARDLWESSYNEQF